This T cell receptor (beta chain) emerged from a study of monozygotic twins with inflammatory bowel disease. Study results and caveats: Patients got different immunosuppressive treatments, which may have made their repertoires more variable.

Worth noting for this clonotype: The antigen is unknown.

Total RNA from whole blood was isolated with no T cell sorting. TCRdb re-called the 5' RACE reads, yielding one record per CDR3 amino acid sequence without DNA. The sample data list about 440,000 distinct CDR3 sequences. The CDR3 extends over 16 amino acids. This receptor was taken from a human donor with ulcerative colitis or Crohn's disease, or a healthy co-twin of an affected twin (not recorded which). Input material: blood. The gene calls are TRBV21-1 and TRBJ2-7; with no DNA, the TCRdb D assignment of TRBD1 cannot be verified. TRBV21-1 is classified as a pseudogene. This CDR3 is CASSGHWDRDSYEQYF.